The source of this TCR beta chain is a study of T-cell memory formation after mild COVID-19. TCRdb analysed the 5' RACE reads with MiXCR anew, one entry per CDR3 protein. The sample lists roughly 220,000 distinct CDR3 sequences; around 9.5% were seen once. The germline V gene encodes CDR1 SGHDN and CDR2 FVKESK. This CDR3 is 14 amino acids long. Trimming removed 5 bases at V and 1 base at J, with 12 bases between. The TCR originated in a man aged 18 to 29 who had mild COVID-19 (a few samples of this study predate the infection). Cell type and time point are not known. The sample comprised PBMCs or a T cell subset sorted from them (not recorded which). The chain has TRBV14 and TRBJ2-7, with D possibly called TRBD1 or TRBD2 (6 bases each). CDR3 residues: CASSGGLLSYEQYF. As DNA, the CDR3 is TGTGCCAGCAGCGGGGGGCTTTTATCCTACGAGCAGTACTTC.